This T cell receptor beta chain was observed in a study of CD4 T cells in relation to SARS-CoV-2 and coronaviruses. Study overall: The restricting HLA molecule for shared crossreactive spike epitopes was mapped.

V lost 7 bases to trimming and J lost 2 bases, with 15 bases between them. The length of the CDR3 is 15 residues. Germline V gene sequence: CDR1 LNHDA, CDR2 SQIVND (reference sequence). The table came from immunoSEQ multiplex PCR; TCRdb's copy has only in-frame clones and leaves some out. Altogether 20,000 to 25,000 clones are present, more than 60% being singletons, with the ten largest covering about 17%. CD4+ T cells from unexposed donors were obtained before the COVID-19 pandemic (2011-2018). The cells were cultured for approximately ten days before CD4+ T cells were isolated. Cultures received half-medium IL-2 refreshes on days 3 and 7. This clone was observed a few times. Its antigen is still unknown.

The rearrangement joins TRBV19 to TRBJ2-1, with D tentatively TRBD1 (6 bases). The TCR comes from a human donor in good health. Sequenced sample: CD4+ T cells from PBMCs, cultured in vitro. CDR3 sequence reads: CASTAAGETYNEQFF. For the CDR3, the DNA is TGTGCCAGTACCGCCGCAGGGGAAACCTACAATGAGCAGTTCTTC.